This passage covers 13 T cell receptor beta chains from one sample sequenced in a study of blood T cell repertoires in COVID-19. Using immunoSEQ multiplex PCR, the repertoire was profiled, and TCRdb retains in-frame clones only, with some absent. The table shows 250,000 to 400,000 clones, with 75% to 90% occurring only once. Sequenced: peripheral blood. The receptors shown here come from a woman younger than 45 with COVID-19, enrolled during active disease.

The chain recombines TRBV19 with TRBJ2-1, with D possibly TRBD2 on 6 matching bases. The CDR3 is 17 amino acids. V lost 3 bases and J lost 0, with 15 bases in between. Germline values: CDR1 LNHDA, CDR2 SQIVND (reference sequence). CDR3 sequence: CASSIEAGLTSYNEQFF. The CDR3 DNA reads TGTGCCAGTAGTATTGAGGCGGGACTGACCTCCTACAATGAGCAGTTCTTC.

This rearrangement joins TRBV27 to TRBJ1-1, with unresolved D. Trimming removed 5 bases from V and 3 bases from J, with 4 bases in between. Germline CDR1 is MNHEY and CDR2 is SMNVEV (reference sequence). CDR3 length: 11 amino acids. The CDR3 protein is CASSTDTEAFF. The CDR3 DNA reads TGTGCCAGCAGTACGGACACTGAAGCTTTCTTT.

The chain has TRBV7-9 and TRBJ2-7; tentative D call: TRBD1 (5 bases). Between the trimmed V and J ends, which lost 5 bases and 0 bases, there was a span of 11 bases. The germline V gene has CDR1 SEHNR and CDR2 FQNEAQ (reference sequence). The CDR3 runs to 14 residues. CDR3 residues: CASSPRQLSYEQYF. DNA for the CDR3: TGTGCCAGCAGCCCCCGACAGCTCTCCTACGAGCAGTACTTC. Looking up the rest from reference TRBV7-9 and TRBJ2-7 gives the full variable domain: DTGVSQNPRHKITKRGQNVTFRCDPISEHNRLYWYRQTLGQGPEFLTYFQNEAQLEKSRLLSDRFSAERPKGSFSTLEIQRTEQGDSAMYLCASSPRQLSYEQYFGPGTRLTVT.

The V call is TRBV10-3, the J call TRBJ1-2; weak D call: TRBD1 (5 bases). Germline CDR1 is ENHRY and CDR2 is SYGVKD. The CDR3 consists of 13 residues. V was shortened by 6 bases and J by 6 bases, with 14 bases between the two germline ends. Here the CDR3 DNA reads TGTGCCATCAGCACCCAGGGAAACGATGGCTACACCTTC. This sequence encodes CAISTQGNDGYTF.

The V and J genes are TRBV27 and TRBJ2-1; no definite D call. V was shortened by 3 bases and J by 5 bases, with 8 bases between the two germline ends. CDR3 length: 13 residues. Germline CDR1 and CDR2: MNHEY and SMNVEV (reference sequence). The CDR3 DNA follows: TGTGCCAGCAGTTTCACGTTAGACAATGAGCAGTTCTTC. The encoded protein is CASSFTLDNEQFF.

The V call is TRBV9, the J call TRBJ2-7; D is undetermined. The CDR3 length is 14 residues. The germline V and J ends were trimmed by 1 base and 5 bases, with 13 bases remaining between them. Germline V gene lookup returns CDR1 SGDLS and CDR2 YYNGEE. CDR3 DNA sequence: TGTGCCAGCAGCGTAAAGTCAGTCAGCGACGAGCAGTACTTC. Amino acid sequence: CASSVKSVSDEQYF.

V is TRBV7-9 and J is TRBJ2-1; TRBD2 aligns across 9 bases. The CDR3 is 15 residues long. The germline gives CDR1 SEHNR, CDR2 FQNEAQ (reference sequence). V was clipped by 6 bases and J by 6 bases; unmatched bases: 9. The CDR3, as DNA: TGTGCCAGCAGTTCGACTAGCGGATCTTCCAATGAGCAGTTCTTC. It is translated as CASSSTSGSSNEQFF.

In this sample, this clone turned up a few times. DNA for the CDR3: TGTGCCAGCAGTGACACAGGAGTAACTAGCACAGATACGCAGTATTTT. Its translation: CASSDTGVTSTDTQYF. The genes are TRBV2 and TRBJ2-3, with D maybe TRBD1 (5 bases). This CDR3 spans 16 amino acids. Germline-derived CDR1 and CDR2 are SNHLY and FYNNEI. Trimming removed 3 bases at V and 0 bases at J, with 13 bases between.

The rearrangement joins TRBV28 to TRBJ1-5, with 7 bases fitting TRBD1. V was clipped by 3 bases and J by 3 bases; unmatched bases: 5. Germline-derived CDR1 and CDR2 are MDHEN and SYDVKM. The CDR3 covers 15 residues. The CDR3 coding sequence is TGTGCCAGCAGTTTCATTGACAGGGACAATCAGCCCCAGCATTTT. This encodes CASSFIDRDNQPQHF. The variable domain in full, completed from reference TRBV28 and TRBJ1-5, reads DVKVTQSSRYLVKRTGEKVFLECVQDMDHENMFWYRQDPGLGLRLIYFSYDVKMKEKGDIPEGYSVSREKKERFSLILESASTNQTSMYLCASSFIDRDNQPQHFGDGTRLSIL.

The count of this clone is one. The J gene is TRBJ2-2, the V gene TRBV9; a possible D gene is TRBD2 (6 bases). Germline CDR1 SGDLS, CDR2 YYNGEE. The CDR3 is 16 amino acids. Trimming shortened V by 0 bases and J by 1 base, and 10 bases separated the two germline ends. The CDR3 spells CASSVAWRGNTGELFF. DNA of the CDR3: TGTGCCAGCAGCGTAGCGTGGCGGGGGAACACCGGGGAGCTGTTTTTT.

As DNA, the CDR3 is TGTGCCAGCCGACCGGGACTAGCGGCGTACGAGCAGTACTTC. The encoded protein is CASRPGLAAYEQYF. The chain joins TRBV2 to TRBJ2-7; 11 bases match TRBD2. Germline CDR1 reads SNHLY; CDR2 reads FYNNEI. V gave up 8 bases and J gave up 4 bases; unmatched junction bases: 7. This CDR3 comprises 14 residues.

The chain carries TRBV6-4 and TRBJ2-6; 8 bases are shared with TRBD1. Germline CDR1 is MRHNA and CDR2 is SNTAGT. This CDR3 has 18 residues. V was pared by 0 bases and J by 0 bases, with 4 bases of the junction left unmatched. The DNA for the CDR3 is TGTGCCAGCAGTGACTCGCAGGGGGCCCCCTCTGGGGCCAACGTCCTGACTTTC. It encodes CASSDSQGAPSGANVLTF.

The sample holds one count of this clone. For the CDR3, the DNA is TGCGCCAGCAGCTTGGTCCCTAGCTCCTATAATTCACCCCTCCACTTT. Protein product: CASSLVPSSYNSPLHF. This chain joins TRBV5-1 and TRBJ1-6; D gene uncertain. The length of the CDR3 is 16 residues. Trimming took 0 bases from V and 0 from J, leaving 7 bases between them. Germline V gene lookup returns CDR1 SGHRS and CDR2 YFSETQ.